The sequence of this TCR beta chain was determined in a study of T cells after somatic rescue of genetic block. The V and J ends lost 4 bases and 7 bases respectively, with 15 bases between them. The CDR3 is 15 amino acids. CDR1 is SGHRS, CDR2 YFSETQ, per germline. TCRdb's copy holds only in-frame clones and misses some; the assay was immunoSEQ multiplex PCR. Of some 15,000 clones in the sample, more than 70% are singletons; the top ten hold 28%. This clone showed up just a few times. This sequence originates from a man aged 18 to 30. The chain links TRBV5-1 to TRBJ1-6; D not certain. Material for sequencing was peripheral blood mononuclear cells (PBMCs). CDR3 nucleotide sequence: TGCGCCAGCAGCCCAGACAAGTATAAGAATTCACCCCTCCACTTT. Amino acid sequence: CASSPDKYKNSPLHF. Using reference TRBV5-1 and TRBJ1-6 for the parts outside the CDR3, the full variable domain is KAGVTQTPRYLIKTRGQQVTLSCSPISGHRSVSWYQQTPGQGLQFLFEYFSETQRNKGNFPGRFSGRQFSNSRSEMNVSTLELGDSALYLCASSPDKYKNSPLHFGNGTRLTVT.